This T cell receptor beta chain was retrieved from a study of T cell responses to AZD1222 COVID-19 vaccine. Germline V gene sequence: CDR1 SGHNT, CDR2 YYREEE (reference sequence). The V segment lost 0 bases and the J segment 5 bases; nucleotides outside the gene matches: 10. The CDR3 extends over 16 amino acids. Profiled with immunoSEQ multiplex PCR; TCRdb holds only in-frame clones, not every one. The sample records roughly 100,000 clones, about 86% being singletons. This chain connects TRBV5-4 to TRBJ2-5; 7 bases align to TRBD2. The sequence was obtained from an adult in good health. This material consisted of peripheral blood, taken on day 0 of AZD1222 vaccination. The chain's CDR3 is CASSLAAGVGLETQYF. CDR3 coding DNA: TGTGCCAGCAGCTTGGCGGCGGGAGTGGGACTCGAGACCCAGTACTTC.